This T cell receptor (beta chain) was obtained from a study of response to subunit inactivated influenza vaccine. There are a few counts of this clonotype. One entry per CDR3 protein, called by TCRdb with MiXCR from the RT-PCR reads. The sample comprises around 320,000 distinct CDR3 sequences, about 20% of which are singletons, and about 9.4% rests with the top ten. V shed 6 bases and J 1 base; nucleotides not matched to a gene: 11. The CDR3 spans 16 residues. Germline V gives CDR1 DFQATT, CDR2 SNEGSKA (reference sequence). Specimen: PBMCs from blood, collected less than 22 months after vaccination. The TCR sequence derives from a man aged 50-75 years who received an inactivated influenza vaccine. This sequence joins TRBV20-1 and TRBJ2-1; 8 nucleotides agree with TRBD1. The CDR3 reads CSAAPWGTGSYNEQFF. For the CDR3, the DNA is TGCAGTGCCGCCCCCTGGGGGACAGGTTCCTACAATGAGCAGTTCTTC.